This T cell receptor (beta chain) was obtained from a study of T cell responses to AZD1222 COVID-19 vaccine. Study results and limitations: Recipients of AZD1222 seropositive at baseline numbered only 5 to 7.

Comment on this clone: Its antigen is not known.

The germline CDR1 and CDR2 sequences are MNHEY and SVGAGI. V lost 4 bases and J lost 2; bases outside the gene matches: 4. The CDR3 sequence is 16 residues long. Some clones are missing from TCRdb's copy, which holds only in-frame ones; the method was immunoSEQ multiplex PCR. The sample records about 60,000 clones, approximately 86% being singletons. Timing groups of about 4 and about 12 weeks for second doses were pooled. The sequences come from peripheral blood, collected 28 days after the second AZD1222 dose. This receptor was obtained from an adult who received the AZD1222 COVID-19 vaccine. The chain couples TRBV6-5 to TRBJ1-5, with TRBD1 identical over 11 bases. CDR3 in amino acids: CASSSRTGGGNQPQHF. As DNA, the CDR3 is TGTGCCAGCAGTTCTAGGACAGGGGGCGGCAATCAGCCCCAGCATTTT.